The 30 T cell receptor beta chains in this list originate from one sample, sequenced in a study of beta chain features in type 1 diabetes. What was sequenced were expressed TCRB transcripts, since all of the isolated RNA had been reverse transcribed. Assay used: immunoSEQ multiplex PCR; TCRdb lists only in-frame clones, some missing. This sample has about 160,000 clones; around 8% occur once, and the top ten carry less than 0.85%. The sequenced sample consisted of central memory CD4+ T cells from blood. These receptors were collected from a man aged 18 to 35 in good health.

This clone occurred a few times. CDR3 sequence reads: CASSPQGAVEAFF. As DNA, the CDR3 is TGTGCCAGCTCACCCCAGGGGGCCGTTGAAGCTTTCTTT. J is TRBJ1-1 and V is TRBV18; 8 positions match TRBD1. This CDR3 has 13 amino acids. V trimming: 3 bases; J trimming: 7 bases; junction bases outside the gene matches: 4. Germline values: CDR1 KGHSH, CDR2 LQKENI.

The chain uses TRBV19 and TRBJ2-7; perhaps TRBD1 as D (6 bases). Trimming pared 3 bases from V and 2 bases from J, leaving 14 bases between. The CDR3 length is 15 residues. Germline CDR1 reads LNHDA; CDR2 reads SQIVND (reference sequence). CDR3 loop: CASSISQGLAYEQYF. Here the CDR3 DNA reads TGTGCCAGTAGTATCTCGCAGGGGCTAGCCTACGAGCAGTACTTC.

This clone was counted only a few times. The chain employs TRBV15 and TRBJ2-7; TRBD2 agrees at 9 bases. This CDR3 contains 15 residues. Germline trimming cut 0 bases from V and 3 bases from J; bases unmatched to any gene: 3. Germline CDR1 is LNHNV and CDR2 is YYDKDF (reference sequence). The CDR3 nucleotides are TGTGCCACCAGCAGAGAACCTAGCGGGAACTACGAGCAGTACTTC. Translated, it gives CATSREPSGNYEQYF.

This clone has a count of ten or more. The CDR3 is CASSSPNRVKNSPLHF. The CDR3 DNA follows: TGTGCCAGCAGCTCCCCGAACAGGGTAAAGAATTCACCCCTCCACTTT. V gene TRBV5-4 combines with J gene TRBJ1-6; D perhaps matches TRBD1 (6 bases). Germline CDR1 SGHNT, CDR2 YYREEE (reference sequence). The CDR3 extends over 16 amino acids. V was shortened by 3 bases and J by 7 bases, with 17 bases between the two germline ends.

The chain carries TRBV28 and TRBJ2-7, with a tentative D call TRBD1 (5 bases). The V and J ends lost 9 bases and 0 bases respectively, with 15 bases between them. The CDR3 contains 14 residues. The germline V gene has CDR1 MDHEN and CDR2 SYDVKM. In DNA form, the CDR3 reads TGTGCCAGTGATGGACACGGAAGCTCCTACGAGCAGTACTTC. Translated, it gives CASDGHGSSYEQYF.

This clone was counted between two and nine times. This chain uses TRBV13 with TRBJ1-5; the D is unclear. CDR3 length: 16 residues. From germline, CDR1 is PRHDT and CDR2 FYEKMQ (reference sequence). Trimming removed 0 bases at V and 10 bases at J, with 19 bases between. The CDR3 loop reads CASSLGNSRFNVPQHF. Here the CDR3 DNA reads TGTGCCAGCAGCTTAGGGAACAGCCGATTCAATGTTCCCCAGCATTTT.

The chain joins TRBV19 to TRBJ2-4; 7 bases are shared with TRBD1. The CDR3 runs to 15 residues. Germline V gives CDR1 LNHDA, CDR2 SQIVND (reference sequence). With V trimmed by 2 bases and J by 8 bases, 9 bases remained unmatched. The CDR3 DNA is TGTGCCAGTAGTATAACCCGACAGGGTCCGGACATTCAGTACTTC. Its translation: CASSITRQGPDIQYF.

This clone was counted between two and nine times. The chain links TRBV6-1 to TRBJ2-1, with 7 bases fitting TRBD1. Per the germline V gene, CDR1 is MNHNS and CDR2 is SASEGT. V was pared by 7 bases and J by 6 bases, with 6 bases of the junction left unmatched. CDR3 length: 13 amino acids. CDR3 region: CASNRGQVNEQFF. DNA of the CDR3: TGTGCCAGCAACCGAGGACAGGTCAATGAGCAGTTCTTC.

This clone has a handful of counts. The V and J genes are TRBV7-3 and TRBJ2-1, with D perhaps TRBD2 (5 bases). V gave up 5 bases and J gave up 7 bases, with 18 bases separating them. Germline lookup yields CDR1 SGHTA and CDR2 FQGTGA. This CDR3 contains 15 residues. In nucleotides, the CDR3 is TGTGCCAGCAGCACAACTAGGCCGGGTCGGAATGAGCAGTTCTTC. Translation gives CASSTTRPGRNEQFF.

V is TRBV28 and J is TRBJ2-7, with 7 bases lining up with TRBD2. J gave up 5 bases and V 3 bases, and 7 bases lay outside the gene matches. The CDR3 is made up of 14 amino acids. Germline V gives CDR1 MDHEN, CDR2 SYDVKM. The CDR3 protein is CASSFWRERNEQYF. The CDR3 DNA sequence: TGTGCCAGCAGTTTTTGGCGGGAGAGGAACGAGCAGTACTTC.

The genes are TRBV6-5 and TRBJ1-3, with no clear D. The CDR3 has 10 residues. Trimming took off 9 bases at V and 9 bases at J, with 9 bases between the two ends. Germline V gives CDR1 MNHEY, CDR2 SVGAGI. Here the CDR3 DNA reads TGTGCCAGTGGCGGCAGCACCATATATTTT. This sequence encodes CASGGSTIYF.

CDR3 sequence reads: CASSPTRRSDTQYF. The CDR3 coding sequence is TGTGCCAGCAGCCCAACGAGGAGGTCAGATACGCAGTATTTT. This chain links TRBV6-5 with TRBJ2-3, with D possibly TRBD2 on 5 matching bases. Germline CDR1 MNHEY, CDR2 SVGAGI. CDR3 length: 14 amino acids. V lost 6 bases and J lost 4, with 14 bases in between.

The chain recombines TRBV6-5 with TRBJ2-7, with a tentative D call TRBD1 (5 bases). The germline V and J ends were trimmed by 7 bases and 2 bases, with 12 bases remaining between them. This CDR3 is 13 amino acids long. CDR1 and CDR2 from the germline V gene are MNHEY and SVGAGI. The CDR3 region is CASTETATYEQYF. CDR3 nucleotide sequence: TGTGCCAGCACGGAGACAGCAACCTACGAGCAGTACTTC.

The chain couples TRBV4-1 to TRBJ1-6, with no clear D. The germline gives CDR1 MGHRA, CDR2 YSYEKL. This CDR3 is built from 15 residues. With 0 bases removed from V and 10 bases from J, the gap between germline ends came to 13 bases. The CDR3 region is CASSQELPGRSPLHF. CDR3 DNA sequence: TGCGCCAGCAGCCAAGAGCTACCCGGGAGGTCACCCCTCCACTTT.

This clone was seen at least ten times. The chain couples TRBV7-3 to TRBJ2-2, with 10 bases that match TRBD2. The V segment lost 4 bases and the J segment 4 bases; nucleotides outside the gene matches: 6. Germline CDR1 and CDR2: SGHTA and FQGTGA. The CDR3 spans 16 residues. The CDR3 reads CASSSEPSGGTGELFF. The CDR3 DNA sequence: TGTGCCAGCAGCTCAGAGCCTAGCGGGGGCACCGGGGAGCTGTTTTTT. Drawing the rest from reference TRBV7-3 and TRBJ2-2, the complete variable domain is GAGVSQTPSNKVTEKGKYVELRCDPISGHTALYWYRQSLGQGPEFLIYFQGTGAADDSGLPNDRFFAVRPEGSVSTLKIQRTERGDSAVYLCASSSEPSGGTGELFFGEGSRLTVL.

The chain carries TRBV25-1 and TRBJ1-4; no clear D. The CDR3 runs to 15 residues. Germline V CDR1 and CDR2: MGHDK, SYGVNS. V was trimmed by 1 base and J by 6 bases, leaving 12 bases between them. In DNA form, the CDR3 reads TGTGCCAGCAGTGAATTCACCCCCGGGGATGAAAAACTGTTTTTT. Amino acid sequence: CASSEFTPGDEKLFF.

This clone occurred a few times. The rearrangement joins TRBV14 to TRBJ1-1, with 8 bases identical to TRBD1. The CDR3 length is 17 residues. Germline V gene sequence: CDR1 SGHDN, CDR2 FVKESK. Trimming at V came to 4 bases and at J to 5 bases, leaving 15 bases not matched to a gene. The CDR3 bases are TGTGCCAGCAGCCCCCCTAGGGGACAGGTTTTGAGTACTGAAGCTTTCTTT. Translation gives CASSPPRGQVLSTEAFF. The complete variable domain, with remaining parts taken from reference TRBV14 and TRBJ1-1, reads EAGVTQFPSHSVIEKGQTVTLRCDPISGHDNLYWYRRVMGKEIKFLLHFVKESKQDESGMPNNRFLAERTGGTYSTLKVQPAELEDSGVYFCASSPPRGQVLSTEAFFGQGTRLTVV.

Only a few counts were recorded for this clone. Other DNA sequences from this sample encode an identical CDR3 as well. The chain carries TRBV19 and TRBJ2-6, with D maybe TRBD2 (5 bases). CDR1 LNHDA and CDR2 SQIVND come from the germline V gene (reference sequence). Trimming took off 3 bases at V and 1 base at J, with 7 bases between the two ends. The CDR3 sequence is 15 residues long. The CDR3 DNA follows: TGTGCCAGTAGTATTTCGGGATCTGGGGCCAACGTCCTGACTTTC. This codes for CASSISGSGANVLTF.

This clone came up a few times. The CDR3 here is CAWSDTRNQPQHF. CDR3 nucleotides: TGTGCCTGGAGTGACACCCGCAATCAGCCCCAGCATTTT. The gene calls are TRBV30 and TRBJ1-5; D is uncertain. The V end was cut by 1 base, the J end by 2 bases, with 6 bases between. The CDR3 has 13 residues. Germline CDR1 is GTSNPN and CDR2 is SVGIG (reference sequence).

This clone has only a few counts. The gene calls are TRBV2 and TRBJ1-5; 7 nucleotides agree with TRBD1. V shed 6 bases, J shed 0 bases, and the junction held 2 bases outside the gene matches. Germline V gene data show CDR1 as SNHLY and CDR2 as FYNNEI. The CDR3 consists of 14 residues. The CDR3, as DNA: TGTGCCAGCAGAAGGACAGGTAGCAATCAGCCCCAGCATTTT. Translating gives CASRRTGSNQPQHF. Filled out from reference TRBV2 and TRBJ1-5, the complete variable domain reads EPEVTQTPSHQVTQMGQEVILRCVPISNHLYFYWYRQILGQKVEFLVSFYNNEISEKSEIFDDQFSVERPDGSNFTLKIRSTKLEDSAMYFCASRRTGSNQPQHFGDGTRLSIL.

This clone was seen just once. The chain uses TRBV9 and TRBJ2-2; D is unclear. Trimming pared 1 base from V and 1 base from J, leaving 5 bases between. The germline gives CDR1 SGDLS, CDR2 YYNGEE. CDR3 length: 14 residues. The CDR3 DNA follows: TGTGCCAGCAGCGTATCCCTGAACACCGGGGAGCTGTTTTTT. Its protein product is CASSVSLNTGELFF.

This clone was seen repeatedly, ten times or more. The V call is TRBV5-1, the J call TRBJ2-3, with 8 nucleotides matching TRBD1. The germline V gene has CDR1 SGHRS and CDR2 YFSETQ. The CDR3 runs to 15 residues. Unmatched junction bases numbered 9, after V lost 3 bases and J lost 6 bases. In DNA form, the CDR3 reads TGCGCCAGCAGCTACCAGGACAGGGATTTGGATACGCAGTATTTT. It encodes CASSYQDRDLDTQYF.

The chain has TRBV19 and TRBJ1-1; D unresolved. Germline CDR1 is LNHDA and CDR2 is SQIVND (reference sequence). V was pared by 4 bases and J by 0 bases, with 9 bases between. There are 14 residues in the CDR3. CDR3: CASSKRPMNTEAFF. The CDR3 nucleotides read TGTGCCAGTAGTAAGCGGCCCATGAACACTGAAGCTTTCTTT.

This chain links TRBV18 with TRBJ1-2; a weak D match, TRBD1 (5 bases). CDR3 length equals 15 residues. Germline lookup yields CDR1 KGHSH and CDR2 LQKENI. Trimming took off 2 bases at V and 3 bases at J, with 13 bases between the two ends. The CDR3 here is CASSPATQGYYGYTF. The CDR3 bases are TGTGCCAGCTCACCAGCCACCCAGGGCTACTATGGCTACACCTTC.

This clone was detected only a few times. The rearrangement joins TRBV7-3 to TRBJ2-1, with TRBD1 as a possible D gene (6 bases). V was trimmed by 5 bases and J by 8 bases, leaving 22 bases between them. The CDR3 sequence is 16 residues long. Germline V gives CDR1 SGHTA, CDR2 FQGTGA. CDR3 in DNA: TGTGCCAGCAGCCCCCGGCCAGGGGTTACGACAGATGAGCAGTTCTTC. It yields the protein CASSPRPGVTTDEQFF.

The chain is built from TRBV6-5 and TRBJ2-7; D is perhaps TRBD2 (7 bases). Germline loops: CDR1 MNHEY, CDR2 SVGAGI. Trimming left V 0 bases short and J 7 bases short, with 16 bases between. The CDR3 consists of 15 residues. The CDR3 sequence: CASSYSAGARGEQYF. In DNA form, the CDR3 reads TGTGCCAGCAGTTACTCTGCGGGGGCCCGTGGGGAGCAGTACTTC.

This clone was seen more than once but under ten times. The genes are TRBV11-2 and TRBJ2-3; 12 nucleotides match TRBD2. CDR1 SGHAT and CDR2 FQNNGV come from the germline V gene. The CDR3 consists of 16 residues. The junction had 3 bases not matched to a gene; V was cut back by 4 bases and J by 1 base. The CDR3 loop reads CASSSRLAGGTDTQYF. CDR3 coding DNA: TGTGCCAGCAGCTCCCGACTAGCGGGGGGCACAGATACGCAGTATTTT. The full variable domain, with the rest looked up from reference TRBV11-2 and TRBJ2-3, is EAGVAQSPRYKIIEKRQSVAFWCNPISGHATLYWYQQILGQGPKLLIQFQNNGVVDDSQLPKDRFSAERLKGVDSTLKIQPAKLEDSAVYLCASSSRLAGGTDTQYFGPGTRLTVL.

This clone appeared a few times. The CDR3 DNA reads as TGTGCCAGCAGTTTCTATGGATTTGGCGGGGGGCTGTCCTACAATGAGCAGTTCTTC. Protein sequence: CASSFYGFGGGLSYNEQFF. The genes are TRBV28 and TRBJ2-1; 8 bases match TRBD2. This CDR3 region has 19 residues. Germline trimming cut 3 bases from V and 1 base from J; bases unmatched to any gene: 14. CDR1 is MDHEN and CDR2 is SYDVKM in the germline V gene.

This clone was observed a few times. The CDR3 DNA reads TGTGCCAGCAGTTTAGTCTATGGACAGGGCACAGATACGCAGTATTTT. Translating it yields CASSLVYGQGTDTQYF. The chain recombines TRBV28 with TRBJ2-3, with 7 bases identical to TRBD1. The CDR3 runs to 16 residues. V trimming: 2 bases; J trimming: 1 base; junction bases outside the gene matches: 6. CDR1 and CDR2 (germline): MDHEN, SYDVKM.

This clone occurred a few times. This sequence joins TRBV18 and TRBJ1-4; D gene uncertain. The CDR3 runs 14 residues. Trimming removed 6 bases at V and 12 bases at J, with 20 bases between. Germline values: CDR1 KGHSH, CDR2 LQKENI. The CDR3 DNA is TGTGCCAGCTCCACCGATTTCCAGAGAGGTGAACTGTTTTTT. Protein sequence: CASSTDFQRGELFF.